Reported below is one T cell receptor beta chain. This CDR3 is built from 15 residues. Germline CDR1 and CDR2: SGHNT and YYREEE (reference sequence). The trim removed 3 bases at V and 7 bases at J, leaving 11 bases unmatched. Original data processing: Nucleated cell counts were estimated from reference gene primer amplification. The table came from immunoSEQ multiplex PCR; TCRdb's copy has only in-frame clones and leaves some out. D and trimming come from the DNA, and the V and J calls and clone size come from that table. Among fewer than 250,000 clones listed, roughly 80% were seen once. This sample stems from a study of blood T cell repertoires in COVID-19.

This TCR was sampled from an elderly woman with acute or convalescent COVID-19. The chain uses TRBV5-4 and TRBJ2-7, with TRBD2 identical over 9 bases. Source material: peripheral blood. The CDR3 bases are TGTGCCAGCAGCTGGTCAGGCGGGGGGGCAGGAGAGCAGTACTTC. It specifies CASSWSGGGAGEQYF.